The following is a T cell receptor (beta chain) sequence with its context. The CDR3 consists of 13 residues. Germline assignment: CDR1 GTSNPN and CDR2 SVGIG (reference sequence). V dropped 3 bases and J dropped 4; count of bases not matched to a gene: 4. These data originate in a study of cytomegalovirus exposure and HLA in healthy donors. Researchers ran the PCR with 60 Vbeta and 13 Jbeta primers. Libraries were prepared by immunoSEQ multiplex PCR; TCRdb keeps only in-frame clonotypes and omits some of them. This table holds over 150,000 clones, about 77% found once. The sample was PBMCs. The chain employs TRBV30 and TRBJ1-2; 8 positions agree with TRBD1. This clonotype was obtained from a male donor in good health and CMV-seropositive. CDR3 sequence (DNA): TGTGCCTGGAGGATTACAGGGGGCTATGGCTACACCTTC. Its protein is CAWRITGGYGYTF.